These 12 T cell receptor beta chains share one sample of origin, sequenced in a study of blood T cells in healthy people across ages. PCR was performed a second time for about 6 to 12 cycles using a sample-barcoded 5' primer and a J-beta primer mix. TCRdb reanalysed the 5' RACE reads using MiXCR and keeps one entry per CDR3 protein. The table records 600,000 to 900,000 distinct CDR3 sequences, under 30% of them present only once. This same sample was also taken into another study, of T cells of mothers and their children.

The sequencing sample was made of blood. All receptors come from a boy younger than 18 in good health.

The chain carries TRBV12-3 or TRBV12-4 and TRBJ2-7, with a possible D match to TRBD1 (6 bases). Trimming cost V 5 bases and J 4 bases, with 12 bases left between them. The CDR3 consists of 13 residues. The CDR3 region has the DNA TGTGCCAGCAGTCTCACAGGGAAATACGAGCAGTACTTC. It encodes CASSLTGKYEQYF.

A few counts support this clonotype. The rearrangement joins TRBV7-9 to TRBJ2-1, with 12 bases identical to TRBD2. This CDR3 contains 15 residues. Trimming removed 5 bases from V and 10 bases from J; junction bases left unmatched: 9. Germline V CDR1 and CDR2: SEHNR, FQNEAQ (reference sequence). The CDR3 region has the DNA TGTGCCAGCAGCCCTTCTAGCGGGGGGGCATGGGAGCAGTTCTTC. This sequence encodes CASSPSSGGAWEQFF.

This clonotype came up a few times. The CDR3 is CASSDASGTFTNEQFF. The CDR3 coding sequence is TGTGCCAGCAGTGACGCTAGCGGTACCTTTACGAATGAGCAGTTCTTC. The chain links TRBV6-1 to TRBJ2-7; 7 bases are shared with TRBD2. The J call may be in error: the DNA end matches TRBJ2-1 better. CDR3 length: 16 amino acids. The germline V gene has CDR1 MNHNS and CDR2 SASEGT.

The V call is TRBV12-3 or TRBV12-4, the J call TRBJ2-2; no reliable D call. V was pared by 7 bases and J by 2 bases, with 20 bases between. The length of the CDR3 is 17 residues. The CDR3: CASTLTLGKANTGELFF. The CDR3 coding sequence is TGTGCCAGCACCCTCACCTTGGGGAAAGCCAACACCGGGGAGCTGTTTTTT.

This chain joins TRBV28 and TRBJ2-3, with 7 bases fitting TRBD2. CDR3 length equals 17 residues. The germline gives CDR1 MDHEN, CDR2 SYDVKM. V lost 4 bases, J lost 3 bases, and 13 bases stayed unmatched. In nucleotides, the CDR3 is TGTGCCAGCAGTTCGGACTTTGAGCTAGCGGATACAGATACGCAGTATTTT. This translates into CASSSDFELADTDTQYF.

This sequence joins TRBV12-5 and TRBJ2-4, with unresolved D. From germline, CDR1 is LGHNT and CDR2 FRNRAP. V lost 5 bases and J 5 bases, leaving 13 bases between the germline ends. This CDR3 spans 14 amino acids. For the CDR3, the DNA is TGTGCTAGTGGTCCGGGTCCTGGGGAAAACATTCAGTACTTC. Amino acid sequence: CASGPGPGENIQYF.

A few counts support this clonotype. This rearrangement joins TRBV12-3 or TRBV12-4 to TRBJ2-2; TRBD2 matches at 8 bases. V was pared by 5 bases and J by 7 bases, with 3 bases of the junction left unmatched. CDR3 length: 13 amino acids. In DNA, the CDR3 is TGTGCCAGCAGTCCTCTAGCGGGCGGGGAGCTGTTTTTT. Amino acid sequence: CASSPLAGGELFF.

The rearrangement joins TRBV20-1 to TRBJ2-7, with 7 bases aligning to TRBD2. Unmatched junction bases numbered 9, after V lost 0 bases and J lost 4 bases. This CDR3 is 15 amino acids long. Germline CDR1 is DFQATT and CDR2 is SNEGSKA (reference sequence). CDR3 amino acids: CSARDPQGSGYEQYF. CDR3 DNA: TGCAGTGCTAGAGATCCCCAGGGTAGCGGGTACGAGCAGTACTTC.

This clonotype came up a few times. J is TRBJ1-4 and V is TRBV12-3 or TRBV12-4, with D possibly TRBD1 on 5 matching bases. V lost 5 bases to trimming and J lost 3 bases, with 13 bases between them. The CDR3 has 15 amino acids. The CDR3 DNA reads as TGTGCCAGCAGTCCTCAGGGAACCTCTAATGAAAAACTGTTTTTT. It yields the protein CASSPQGTSNEKLFF.

This clonotype was seen at least ten times. The V call is TRBV6-2 or TRBV6-3, the J call TRBJ2-5; no clear D. This CDR3 region has 13 residues. V dropped 3 bases and J dropped 2 bases, with 7 bases sitting between them. Per germline, CDR1 MNHEY and CDR2 SVGEGT. The DNA of the CDR3 is TGTGCCAGCAGTTATCAGTTACAAGAGACCCAGTACTTC. This encodes CASSYQLQETQYF.

This clonotype was detected only a few times. The V call is TRBV9, the J call TRBJ2-1; 9 bases map to TRBD2. J lost 0 bases, V lost 1 base, and 8 bases had no gene match. Germline CDR1 reads SGDLS; CDR2 reads YYNGEE. The CDR3 totals 18 residues. The CDR3 DNA follows: TGTGCCAGCAGCGTAAGTCTAGCGGGGAGGAGCTCCTACAATGAGCAGTTCTTC. It translates to CASSVSLAGRSSYNEQFF.

The chain joins TRBV12-3 or TRBV12-4 to TRBJ2-1, with TRBD2 matching over 8 bases. This CDR3 region has 15 residues. Trimming took 5 bases from V and 1 from J; bases not matched to a gene: 4. CDR3 DNA: TGTGCCAGCAGTATGACTAGCGAATCCTACAATGAGCAGTTCTTC. Its protein is CASSMTSESYNEQFF.